The 9 T cell receptor beta chains given below trace back to one sample, sequenced in a study of CD8 T cells in ankylosing spondylitis. From the 5' RACE reads, TCRdb called clonotypes with MiXCR, one entry per CDR3 protein. The sample holds around 180,000 distinct CDR3 sequences, about 20% seen once. What was sequenced was blood, either unsorted or a sorted T cell fraction (not recorded which). The source is a male donor under 30 with ankylosing spondylitis or in good health (not recorded which).

This clonotype showed up just a few times. The chain is built from TRBV20-1 and TRBJ1-2; 8 bases are shared with TRBD1. CDR3 size: 14 residues. Trimming at V came to 6 bases and at J to 5 bases, leaving 11 bases not matched to a gene. Germline CDR1 reads DFQATT; CDR2 reads SNEGSKA (reference sequence). CDR3 coding DNA: TGCAGTGCCCACCTGTCCGGGACAGGTTATGGCTACACCTTC. It is translated as CSAHLSGTGYGYTF.

This clonotype has ten or more counts. This chain uses TRBV2 with TRBJ1-5, with D possibly matching TRBD1 (5 bases). The CDR3 totals 15 residues. Trimming took off 4 bases at V and 6 bases at J, with 16 bases between the two ends. Germline values: CDR1 SNHLY, CDR2 FYNNEI. CDR3 amino acids: CASSAGEGVGQPQHF. In DNA form, the CDR3 reads TGTGCCAGCAGTGCGGGGGAAGGGGTGGGTCAGCCCCAGCATTTT. The full variable domain, in which reference TRBV2 and TRBJ1-5 provide the parts outside the CDR3, is EPEVTQTPSHQVTQMGQEVILRCVPISNHLYFYWYRQILGQKVEFLVSFYNNEISEKSEIFDDQFSVERPDGSNFTLKIRSTKLEDSAMYFCASSAGEGVGQPQHFGDGTRLSIL.

Ten or more counts support this clonotype. This chain connects TRBV7-2 to TRBJ2-1; the D gene is possibly TRBD1 (5 bases). The V end was cut by 10 bases, the J end by 6 bases, with 10 bases between. This CDR3 region has 11 residues. Germline V lookup: CDR1 SGHTA, CDR2 FQGNSA. CDR3 sequence reads: CATLQGNEQFF. As DNA, the CDR3 is TGTGCCACCCTCCAGGGCAATGAGCAGTTCTTC.

This clonotype was seen many times. The CDR3 DNA reads as TGTGCCAGCAGTTTAGAAGAGGGCTACAATGAGCAGTTCTTC. Its translation is CASSLEEGYNEQFF. This rearrangement joins TRBV12-3 or TRBV12-4 to TRBJ2-1; a weak D match, TRBD2 (5 bases). CDR3 length: 14 residues. Trimming removed 1 base from V and 3 bases from J, with 7 bases in between.

In its sample, this clonotype was seen many times. V gene TRBV24-1 combines with J gene TRBJ1-6, with D perhaps matching TRBD1 (6 bases). CDR1 and CDR2 (germline): KGHDR, SFDVKD. The CDR3 extends over 13 amino acids. The V gene lost 3 bases and the J gene lost 7 bases, with 6 bases spanning the gap. CDR3 nucleotide sequence: TGTGCCACCAGTGATCAGGGGAATTCACCCCTCCACTTT. It specifies CATSDQGNSPLHF.

This clonotype was recorded many times. At one end, the junction sequence differs from germline, possibly due to a read error. The rearrangement links TRBV12-3 or TRBV12-4 to TRBJ1-6; no clear D gene. The CDR3 is 12 amino acids. For the CDR3, the DNA is TGTGCCAGCAGTTTAGGGCAGTCGCCAATTTACTTT. Translating it yields CASSLGQSPIYF.

This clonotype was counted many times. V is TRBV14 and J is TRBJ1-1, with TRBD1 matching over 7 bases. Germline trimming cut 3 bases from V and 7 bases from J; bases unmatched to any gene: 5. The V gene's germline CDR1 is SGHDN and CDR2 FVKESK. The CDR3 runs to 13 residues. In DNA, the CDR3 is TGTGCCAGCAGCCATTTCAACAGGGGTGAAGCTTTCTTT. This encodes CASSHFNRGEAFF.

This clonotype was picked up a small number of times. V is TRBV12-3 or TRBV12-4 and J is TRBJ2-3, with 7 bases identical to TRBD2. Germline trimming cut 6 bases from V and 6 bases from J; bases unmatched to any gene: 9. CDR3 length: 14 amino acids. The CDR3 nucleotides are TGTGCCAGCAGCCAAAAGGGACTACTGGATACGCAGTATTTT. It encodes CASSQKGLLDTQYF.

This clonotype has just a few counts. V is TRBV20-1 and J is TRBJ2-7; D remains unclear. V was shortened by 2 bases and J by 6 bases, with 14 bases between the two germline ends. The length of the CDR3 is 13 residues. Germline values: CDR1 DFQATT, CDR2 SNEGSKA (reference sequence). As DNA, the CDR3 is TGCAGTGCTAGATCAGATATAACAGTCGAGCAGTACTTC. Translated: CSARSDITVEQYF.